This T cell receptor (beta chain) is from a study of regulatory T cells in long-lasting Graves disease. Overall study context: Antithyroid drugs had been taken by newly diagnosed Graves' patients for under 3 months.

According to the study, TCR beta libraries were built with iRepertoire HTBI primers and CDR3-region Arm-PCR. TCRdb called the multiplex PCR reads again in MiXCR, with one record for every CDR3 protein. The sample holds 560,000 or so distinct CDR3 sequences, approximately 16% seen once. Overall study findings and caveats: Persistent disease showed a preference for TRBV28, TRBJ1-2 and TRBJ2-5. Persistent patients had a count of shared public clonotypes (2,741) that exceeded that of new patients (almost 1,000).

This clonotype was found a few times. What it binds is unknown. This CDR3 region has 13 residues. The V end lost 4 bases, the J end lost 5 bases, and 12 bases lay between the germline ends. Per germline, CDR1 SGHKS and CDR2 YYEKEE (reference sequence). Described time point: newly diagnosed GD, antithyroid drugs for less than 3 months. Making the TCR library involved RNA that had been extracted from PBMCs. In addition, the sample was reused for a study of T cells in Graves' hyperthyroidism and ophthalmopathy. In that study: In simple terms, a model built on 13 V-J features told ophthalmopathy apart from stable hyperthyroidism.

This sequence joins TRBV5-5 and TRBJ2-5; D call uncertain. This sample comprised peripheral blood mononuclear cells (PBMCs), obtained at new diagnosis, from a patient treated with antithyroid drugs. This TCR derives from a man aged 18 to 29 with Graves disease. The CDR3 nucleotides are TGTGCCAGCAGCCCACAGTGGGCGGAGACCCAGTACTTC. The encoded protein is CASSPQWAETQYF. Drawing the rest from reference TRBV5-5 and TRBJ2-5, the complete variable domain is DAGVTQSPTHLIKTRGQQVTLRCSPISGHKSVSWYQQVLGQGPQFIFQYYEKEERGRGNFPDRFSARQFPNYSSELNVNALLLGDSALYLCASSPQWAETQYFGPGTRLLVL.